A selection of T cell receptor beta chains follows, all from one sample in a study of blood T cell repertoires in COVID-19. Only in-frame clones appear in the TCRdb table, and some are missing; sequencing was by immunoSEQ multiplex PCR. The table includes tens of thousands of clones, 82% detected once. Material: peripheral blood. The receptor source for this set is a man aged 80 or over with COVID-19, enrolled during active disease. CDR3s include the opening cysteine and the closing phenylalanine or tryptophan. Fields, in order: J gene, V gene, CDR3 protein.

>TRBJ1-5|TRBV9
CASRDSLNQPQHF
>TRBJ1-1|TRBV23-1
CASSRPGFPLGNTEAFF
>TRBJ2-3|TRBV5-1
CASSLSGARVDTQYF
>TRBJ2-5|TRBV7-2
CASSQTGGQETQYF
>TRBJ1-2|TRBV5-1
CASSLGTAYGYTF
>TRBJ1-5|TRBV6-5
CASRPLDRRNQPQHF
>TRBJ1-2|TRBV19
CASRAWTGINYGYTF
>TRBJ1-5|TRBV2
CASRWTGVDQPQHF
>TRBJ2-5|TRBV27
CASSPRGQETQYF
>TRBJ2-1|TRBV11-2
CASSLRASGPYNEQFF
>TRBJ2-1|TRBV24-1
CATSAQRQGNEQFF
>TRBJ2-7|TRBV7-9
CASSHRALAVGNEQYF
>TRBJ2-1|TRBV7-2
CASSLAAGAGDEQFF
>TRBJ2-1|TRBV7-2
CASSLRTGLVF
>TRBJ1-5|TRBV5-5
CASTPRGNQPQHF
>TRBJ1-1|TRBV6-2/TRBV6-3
CASSYFSGPTEAFF
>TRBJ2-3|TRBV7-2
CASRPHLGADTQYF
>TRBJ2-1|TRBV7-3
CASSLGRGAYNEQFF
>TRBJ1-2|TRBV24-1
CATSDLTGVEGYTF
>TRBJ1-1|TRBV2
CASRDRKNTEAFF
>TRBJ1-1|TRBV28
CASSPPRGQGPEAFF
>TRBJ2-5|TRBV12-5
CASGYQGRETQYF
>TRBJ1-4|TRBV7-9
CASSSYNRATNEKLFF
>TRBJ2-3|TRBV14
CASSLLAGGKTDTQYF
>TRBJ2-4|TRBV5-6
CASSFFGTNRVENIQYF
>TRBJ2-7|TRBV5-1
CASSFGGAVSYEQYF
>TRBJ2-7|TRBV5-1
CASSLWHQTYEQYF
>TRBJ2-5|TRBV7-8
CASSLAVTELYQETQYF
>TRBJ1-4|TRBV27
CASSFSGTPNEKLFF
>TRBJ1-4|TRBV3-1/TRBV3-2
CASSRGHTNEKLFF
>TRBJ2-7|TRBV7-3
CASSLDSGSYEQYF
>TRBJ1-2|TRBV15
CATSRDASSGTANYGYTF
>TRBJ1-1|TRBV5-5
CASSFGAAWDEAFF
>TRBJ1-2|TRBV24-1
CATSDPRTGAASFYGYTF
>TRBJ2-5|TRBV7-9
CASRPDRSMETQYF
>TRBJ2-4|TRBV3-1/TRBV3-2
CASSPSRNIQYF
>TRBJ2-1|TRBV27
CASTRTGVAYNEQFF